One sample yielded the 20 T cell receptor beta chains listed below, sequenced in a study of CD8+CD57+ T cells in acquired aplastic anemia. Genomic DNA templated the TCR beta VDJ and CDR3 profiling. TCRdb called the reads again in MiXCR, with one record for every CDR3 protein. The sample consists of about 160,000 distinct CDR3 sequences, approximately 51% of them appearing once. The patients chosen for sequencing had shown expansion of CD8+CD57+ cells (detected by flow cytometry). The sequenced material came from sorted CD4+, CD8+, or CD8+CD57+ T cells (not recorded which) from PBMCs. Receptors were obtained from a human donor with aplastic anemia.

Here the CDR3 reads CSVRTSANTGELFF. The CDR3 DNA follows: TGCAGCGTGAGGACTAGCGCAAACACCGGGGAGCTGTTTTTT. The chain links TRBV29-1 to TRBJ2-2; TRBD2 agrees at 9 bases. This CDR3 has 14 amino acids. The trim removed 6 bases at V and 2 bases at J, leaving 4 bases unmatched. Germline V gene sequence: CDR1 SQVTM, CDR2 ANQGSEA.

This clonotype has a count of ten or more. The chain recombines TRBV5-4 with TRBJ2-2; TRBD1 matches 10 bases. CDR1 and CDR2 (germline): SGHNT, YYREEE (reference sequence). The ends lost 8 bases at V and 7 bases at J; junction bases unmatched: 8. The CDR3 has 14 residues. The CDR3 here is CASQTGGFDGELFF. CDR3 DNA: TGTGCCAGTCAGACAGGGGGCTTCGACGGGGAGCTGTTTTTT. Filled out from reference TRBV5-4 and TRBJ2-2, the complete variable domain reads ETGVTQSPTHLIKTRGQQVTLRCSSQSGHNTVSWYQQALGQGPQFIFQYYREEENGRGNFPPRFSGLQFPNYSSELNVNALELDDSALYLCASQTGGFDGELFFGEGSRLTVL.

The chain recombines TRBV24-1 with TRBJ1-6; TRBD1 is a possible D gene (5 bases). Trimming cost V 4 bases and J 7 bases, with 13 bases left between them. CDR3 length: 15 amino acids. Germline CDR1 and CDR2: KGHDR and SFDVKD. The CDR3 here is CATSEGGRGNSPLHF. CDR3 sequence (DNA): TGTGCCACCAGTGAGGGGGGACGGGGGAATTCACCCCTCCACTTT.

The chain links TRBV20-1 to TRBJ2-7; no reliable D call. V dropped 0 bases and J dropped 0 bases, with 9 bases sitting between them. CDR3 length equals 14 residues. Germline V gene sequence: CDR1 DFQATT, CDR2 SNEGSKA (reference sequence). CDR3 DNA: TGCAGTGCTAGAGATGTGACAAGCTCCTACGAGCAGTACTTC. Amino acids: CSARDVTSSYEQYF.

This clonotype was detected ten times or more. V usage is TRBV12-3 or TRBV12-4 and J usage is TRBJ1-6, with 7 positions matching TRBD1. CDR3 length: 13 amino acids. The J segment lost 10 bases and the V segment lost 6 bases, leaving 6 bases of the junction unmatched. The CDR3 DNA sequence: TGTGCCAGCAGACGACAGGGTGGATCACCCCTCCACTTT. Translated, it gives CASRRQGGSPLHF.

Comments on this clonotype: A single base separates this from a much larger clone, so it may be a read error. CDR3 nucleotide sequence: TGTGCCAGCAGTTACAATCTATATAATTCACCCCTCCACTTT. This gives the protein CASSYNLYNSPLHF. The chain employs TRBV6-5 and TRBJ1-6; D is unclear. The CDR3 is made up of 14 amino acids. V shed 2 bases and J shed 4 bases, with 6 bases lying between them. Germline V gene sequence: CDR1 MNHEY, CDR2 SVGAGI.

In its sample, this clonotype was seen many times. This rearrangement joins TRBV7-2 to TRBJ1-4, with D maybe TRBD1 (5 bases). Trimming shortened V by 3 bases and J by 5 bases, and 10 bases separated the two germline ends. Germline lookup yields CDR1 SGHTA and CDR2 FQGNSA. This CDR3 spans 14 amino acids. For the CDR3, the DNA is TGTGCCAGCAGCTTGGGGGACTTAAATGAAAAACTGTTTTTT. This encodes CASSLGDLNEKLFF.

V gene TRBV11-2 combines with J gene TRBJ1-2, with 9 bases that match TRBD1. The germline V gene encodes CDR1 SGHAT and CDR2 FQNNGV. The CDR3 has 15 amino acids. The V gene end was trimmed by 0 bases and the J gene end by 2 bases; junction bases not matched to a gene: 1. The CDR3: CASSLDGTGNYGYTF. CDR3 coding DNA: TGTGCCAGCAGCTTAGACGGGACAGGGAACTATGGCTACACCTTC.

The chain couples TRBV7-9 to TRBJ2-7; no clear D gene. The CDR3 has 15 residues. Trimming took 1 base from V and 0 from J, leaving 10 bases between them. Germline V CDR1 and CDR2: SEHNR, FQNEAQ (reference sequence). CDR3 region: CASSLDPASSYEQYF. The CDR3 region has the DNA TGTGCCAGCAGCTTAGATCCGGCCAGCTCCTACGAGCAGTACTTC.

About this clonotype itself: The conserved phenylalanine or tryptophan is not found at the CDR3 terminus, so this likely reflects a read error. V gene TRBV24-1 combines with J gene TRBJ2-3, with D uncertain. The length of the CDR3 is 13 residues. V shed 7 bases and J shed 1 base, with 8 bases lying between them. CDR1 is KGHDR, CDR2 SFDVKD, per germline. The DNA of the CDR3 is TGTGCCACCAGCCTTAGTGGCACAGATACGCAGTATCTT. It encodes CATSLSGTDTQYL.

This clonotype was detected ten times or more. This sequence joins TRBV12-3 or TRBV12-4 and TRBJ1-6; D is unclear. The V gene lost 2 bases and the J gene lost 3 bases, with 8 bases spanning the gap. CDR3 size: 15 residues. The CDR3 DNA follows: TGTGCCAGCAGTTTAAGGGCAGACTATAATTCACCCCTCCACTTT. It is translated as CASSLRADYNSPLHF.

The rearrangement uses TRBV10-3 and TRBJ1-3; tentatively, D is TRBD1 (6 bases). The length of the CDR3 is 14 residues. Deletions cut 10 bases from V and 0 bases from J, with 13 bases between. From germline, CDR1 is ENHRY and CDR2 SYGVKD. Written as DNA, the CDR3 is TGTGCCAACCTCCGGGACACCTCTGGAAACACCATATATTTT. It encodes CANLRDTSGNTIYF.

This clonotype was seen a handful of times. V usage is TRBV2 and J usage is TRBJ2-3, with TRBD2 identical over 14 bases. V gave up 6 bases and J gave up 6 bases; unmatched junction bases: 5. Germline assignment: CDR1 SNHLY and CDR2 FYNNEI. The CDR3 sequence is 15 residues long. Written as DNA, the CDR3 is TGTGCCAGCAGGACTAGCGGGGGGGCCAGGGATACGCAGTATTTT. This codes for CASRTSGGARDTQYF.

This clonotype was detected ten times or more. The CDR3, as DNA: TGCAGTGCTCCCCCCCTAGCGGCCAGCACAGATACGCAGTATTTT. This codes for CSAPPLAASTDTQYF. The genes are TRBV20-1 and TRBJ2-3, with TRBD2 matching over 7 bases. This CDR3 spans 15 amino acids. CDR1 and CDR2 from the germline V gene are DFQATT and SNEGSKA (reference sequence). V gave up 5 bases and J gave up 0 bases; unmatched junction bases: 8.

This clonotype was detected a few times. The rearrangement uses TRBV20-1 and TRBJ2-7; TRBD1 aligns across 8 bases. V lost 4 bases, J lost 2 bases, and 10 bases stayed unmatched. Germline V gene lookup returns CDR1 DFQATT and CDR2 SNEGSKA (reference sequence). The CDR3 loop spans 15 amino acids. In DNA form, the CDR3 reads TGCAGTGCTACTTTGACGACAGGGGACCCCTACGAGCAGTACTTC. The encoded protein is CSATLTTGDPYEQYF.

As for this clonotype: This may come from a read error, since a much larger clone is one base off. The V and J genes are TRBV10-3 and TRBJ1-6, with D uncertain. The V gene's germline CDR1 is ENHRY and CDR2 SYGVKD. Trimming stripped 11 bases from V and 9 bases from J, with 17 bases between. This CDR3 has 13 residues. CDR3 protein: CAGASEISSPLHF. CDR3 sequence (DNA): TGTGCCGGAGCCTCTGAGATAAGTTCACCCCTCCACTTT.

This clonotype was detected once. Given the absence of the conserved phenylalanine or tryptophan at the CDR3 end, a read error is likely. The chain is built from TRBV15 and TRBJ1-3; D may be TRBD1 (5 bases). CDR1 LNHNV and CDR2 YYDKDF come from the germline V gene (reference sequence). The CDR3 has 15 residues. The V end was cut by 3 bases, the J end by 1 base, with 10 bases between. In DNA form, the CDR3 reads TGTGCCACCAGCAGGGATGCAGGGTCTGGAAACACCATATATCTT. This sequence encodes CATSRDAGSGNTIYL.

This clonotype was detected only a few times. The chain carries TRBV2 and TRBJ1-1; tentatively, D is TRBD1 (5 bases). Germline CDR1 is SNHLY and CDR2 is FYNNEI. V lost 4 bases, J lost 3 bases, and 15 bases lay in between. This CDR3 is 15 amino acids long. The CDR3 reads CASSGGAGGDTEAFF. The CDR3, as DNA: TGTGCCAGCAGTGGGGGCGCAGGTGGGGACACTGAAGCTTTCTTT.

CDR3: CASSEPSEKLFF. The CDR3, as DNA: TGTGCCAGCAGTGAACCGAGCGAAAAACTGTTTTTT. The genes are TRBV25-1 and TRBJ1-4; D remains ambiguous. Germline V lookup: CDR1 MGHDK, CDR2 SYGVNS. V was shortened by 2 bases and J by 8 bases, with 6 bases between the two germline ends. The CDR3 covers 12 residues.

The CDR3 DNA follows: TGTGCCAGCAGTTACTACGGGAACACTGAAGCTTTCTTT. This encodes CASSYYGNTEAFF. V and J are TRBV7-9 and TRBJ1-1, with unresolved D. Trimming removed 6 bases from V and 1 base from J, with 9 bases in between. This CDR3 has 13 residues. The germline V gene has CDR1 SEHNR and CDR2 FQNEAQ (reference sequence).